A selection of T cell receptor beta chains follows, all from one sample in a study of blood T cell repertoires in COVID-19. The data were produced by immunoSEQ multiplex PCR, yet TCRdb's version contains in-frame clones alone and is incomplete. The table shows roughly 47,000 clones, with more than 65% occurring only once. Source material: peripheral blood. The receptors shown here come from a woman aged 70-85 years with acute or convalescent COVID-19. CDR3s include the opening cysteine and the closing phenylalanine or tryptophan. The D gene is left open where the match is weak. Part of the rows lack a size; the others show once, few, many or a class for expanded clones.

size: NA; V: TRBV19; J: TRBJ1-5; D: TRBD1; DNA: TGTGCCAGTAGTATAAGAGGGGGCAACGATCAGCCCCAGCATTTT; CDR3: CASSIRGGNDQPQHF
size: NA; V: TRBV6-5; J: TRBJ2-7; D: TRBD1; DNA: TGTGCCAGCAGCAGTCCGGGACAGATCTACGAGCAGTACTTC; CDR3: CASSSPGQIYEQYF
size: NA; V: TRBV6-6; J: TRBJ2-1; D: TRBD2; DNA: TGTGCCAGCAGAGATAGACTAGCGGGAGGCAATGAGCAGTTCTTC; CDR3: CASRDRLAGGNEQFF
size: NA; V: TRBV6-4; J: TRBJ2-7; D: NA; DNA: TGTGCCAGCAGTTCATATCGGGACATGGAAGCCTACGAGCAGTACTTC; CDR3: CASSSYRDMEAYEQYF
size: NA; V: TRBV14; J: TRBJ2-5; D: NA; DNA: TGTGCCAGCAGCCAAGTTGTGGGAGCGGGTCAGGAGACCCAGTACTTC; CDR3: CASSQVVGAGQETQYF
size: NA; V: TRBV27; J: TRBJ2-7; D: TRBD2; DNA: TGTGCCAGCAGTTTATCGGTCACTAGCGGGAGTATCTCCTACGAGCAGTACTTC; CDR3: CASSLSVTSGSISYEQYF
size: NA; V: TRBV6-1; J: TRBJ1-5; D: TRBD1; DNA: TGTGCCAGCAGTGGGGGGACAGGAAATAGCAATCAGCCCCAGCATTTT; CDR3: CASSGGTGNSNQPQHF
size: NA; V: TRBV28; J: TRBJ2-3; D: NA; DNA: TGTGCCAGCAGTTTTGTGGCGGGCACAGATACGCAGTATTTT; CDR3: CASSFVAGTDTQYF
size: NA; V: TRBV12-5; J: TRBJ1-1; D: NA; DNA: TGTGCTAGTGGTTTGGTATCAGGGCCCCTCCTAACTGAAGCTTTCTTT; CDR3: CASGLVSGPLLTEAFF
size: NA; V: TRBV6-5; J: TRBJ1-1; D: NA; DNA: TGTGCCAGCACGGACAGTAGGTACAACACTGAAGCTTTCTTT; CDR3: CASTDSRYNTEAFF
size: NA; V: TRBV12-3/TRBV12-4; J: TRBJ1-3; D: NA; DNA: TGTGCCAGTGAGGTCGGAAACACCATATATTTT; CDR3: CASEVGNTIYF
size: NA; V: TRBV4-3; J: TRBJ1-4; D: TRBD1; DNA: TGCGCCAGCAGCCTCATGCCAGTTCAGGGGGCTAGAACGCGTAATGAAAAACTGTTTTTT; CDR3: CASSLMPVQGARTRNEKLFF
size: NA; V: TRBV6-5; J: TRBJ1-5; D: NA; DNA: TGTGCCAGCAGTTACGTCAGGGGCCAGCCCCAGCATTTT; CDR3: CASSYVRGQPQHF
size: NA; V: TRBV12-3/TRBV12-4; J: TRBJ1-2; D: NA; DNA: TGTGCCAGCAGTTTACTCCCGGGGGGGGGCTACACCTTC; CDR3: CASSLLPGGGYTF
size: NA; V: TRBV9; J: TRBJ1-1; D: NA; DNA: TGTGCCAGCAGCGCACAGGGTTACACTGAAGCTTTCTTT; CDR3: CASSAQGYTEAFF
size: NA; V: TRBV30; J: TRBJ2-7; D: NA; DNA: TGTGCCTGGAGTGATCTTACCTACGAGCAGTACTTC; CDR3: CAWSDLTYEQYF
size: NA; V: TRBV27; J: TRBJ2-7; D: TRBD1; DNA: TGTGCCAGCACTGACAGGGATGACGAGCAGTACTTC; CDR3: CASTDRDDEQYF
size: NA; V: TRBV7-6; J: TRBJ2-7; D: TRBD1; DNA: TGTGCCAGCAGCTTACTGACAGGGTCCTACGAGCAGTACTTC; CDR3: CASSLLTGSYEQYF
size: NA; V: TRBV28; J: TRBJ1-3; D: NA; DNA: TGTGCCAGCAGTCCGTCGGTAGGGGTGGGAAACACCATATATTTT; CDR3: CASSPSVGVGNTIYF
size: NA; V: TRBV10-3; J: TRBJ2-1; D: TRBD2; DNA: TGTGCCATCAGTGAGTCTTCTAGCGGCGCCGGTGAGCAGTTCTTC; CDR3: CAISESSSGAGEQFF
size: once; V: TRBV24-1; J: TRBJ2-1; D: NA; DNA: TGTGCCACCAGTGATTTCGTCAATGAGCAGTTCTTC; CDR3: CATSDFVNEQFF
size: once; V: TRBV14; J: TRBJ1-3; D: TRBD1; DNA: TGTGCCAGCAGCCAAGAAACCGGGACAGGGAGAAACACCATATATTTT; CDR3: CASSQETGTGRNTIYF
size: NA; V: TRBV7-3; J: TRBJ2-2; D: TRBD2; DNA: TGTGCCAGCAGCCCCGGGAGGGGAGGTGGGGAGCTGTTTTTT; CDR3: CASSPGRGGGELFF
size: NA; V: TRBV7-8; J: TRBJ2-7; D: NA; DNA: TGTGCCAGCACCAGGGACAGCGGGGAGCAGTACTTC; CDR3: CASTRDSGEQYF
size: NA; V: TRBV19; J: TRBJ2-5; D: TRBD2; DNA: TGTGCCAGTAGACCTCCTCAACTAGCGGGAGGGGAGACCCAGTACTTC; CDR3: CASRPPQLAGGETQYF
size: NA; V: TRBV25-1; J: TRBJ2-3; D: NA; DNA: TGTGCCACCACCGGGACTAGCACAGATACGCAGTATTTT; CDR3: CATTGTSTDTQYF
size: NA; V: TRBV19; J: TRBJ1-5; D: NA; DNA: TGTGCCAGTAAAAGGCGAGGGGAGGGCCGAGATCAGCCCCAGCATTTT; CDR3: CASKRRGEGRDQPQHF
size: NA; V: TRBV19; J: TRBJ2-5; D: NA; DNA: TGTGCCAGTAGTGGGGCGTTTCAAGAGACCCAGTACTTC; CDR3: CASSGAFQETQYF
size: NA; V: TRBV25-1; J: TRBJ1-2; D: NA; DNA: TGTGCCAGCGAGGGAGACTTTAAAGGGTATGGCTACACCTTC; CDR3: CASEGDFKGYGYTF
size: NA; V: TRBV29-1; J: TRBJ2-7; D: NA; DNA: TGCAGCGTTCTGGAACAGGACGACGAGCAGTACTTC; CDR3: CSVLEQDDEQYF
size: NA; V: TRBV14; J: TRBJ1-4; D: TRBD1; DNA: TGTGCCAGCAGCCAAGGGACAGGGATGAATGAAAAACTGTTTTTT; CDR3: CASSQGTGMNEKLFF
size: NA; V: TRBV5-1; J: TRBJ2-1; D: NA; DNA: TGCGCCAGCACCAGAAATGGGCAAGTTCCCGCCTACAATGAGCAGTTCTTC; CDR3: CASTRNGQVPAYNEQFF
size: NA; V: TRBV24-1; J: TRBJ2-5; D: TRBD2; DNA: TGTGCCACCAGTGGGGTAGCGGGAGGGGGGGAGACCCAGTACTTC; CDR3: CATSGVAGGGETQYF
size: NA; V: TRBV24-1; J: TRBJ2-1; D: TRBD1; DNA: TGTGCCACCAGTGACAGCGGACAGGGGGCGGATGAGCAGTTCTTC; CDR3: CATSDSGQGADEQFF
size: NA; V: TRBV5-1; J: TRBJ2-1; D: TRBD2; DNA: TGCGCCAGCAGCTCAGGGACTAGCGGGCTATCGGGGATTACGTCCTACAATGAGCAGTTCTTC; CDR3: CASSSGTSGLSGITSYNEQFF
size: NA; V: TRBV18; J: TRBJ2-3; D: NA; DNA: TGTGCCAGCTCACCATCTTCAGGGCCTATGGGCACAGATACGCAGTATTTT; CDR3: CASSPSSGPMGTDTQYF
size: NA; V: TRBV19; J: TRBJ2-2; D: TRBD2; DNA: TGTGCCAGTAAGAGTCCAGCGGGAGGGACCGGGGAGCTGTTTTTT; CDR3: CASKSPAGGTGELFF
size: NA; V: TRBV10-3; J: TRBJ2-1; D: NA; DNA: TGTGCCATCAGCCGGACTGCACCGGATGAGCAGTTCTTC; CDR3: CAISRTAPDEQFF
size: NA; V: TRBV7-8; J: TRBJ1-6; D: TRBD1; DNA: TGTGCCAGCAGCTCCTGGACAGGGAATAATTCACCCCTCCACTTT; CDR3: CASSSWTGNNSPLHF
size: NA; V: TRBV27; J: TRBJ2-3; D: TRBD2; DNA: TGTGCCAGCAACCGGCTAGCGGGAGGCACAGATACGCAGTATTTT; CDR3: CASNRLAGGTDTQYF
size: once; V: TRBV15; J: TRBJ1-2; D: TRBD1; DNA: TGTGCCACCAGCAGAGATTTCCCCGGGACAGGGATGATAGATGGCTACACCTTC; CDR3: CATSRDFPGTGMIDGYTF
size: NA; V: TRBV14; J: TRBJ2-1; D: TRBD2; DNA: TGTGCCAGCAGCCCCCTGGGTCTAGCGGCCAATGAGCAGTTCTTC; CDR3: CASSPLGLAANEQFF
size: NA; V: TRBV7-2; J: TRBJ2-1; D: TRBD2; DNA: TGTGCCAGCAGCTTAGTTCCAGCGGGAGGGATAGTCAATGAGCAGTTCTTC; CDR3: CASSLVPAGGIVNEQFF
size: NA; V: TRBV30; J: TRBJ2-7; D: TRBD2; DNA: TGTGCCTGGATTCACAAAATCGGTACTAGCGGATACGAGCAGTACTTC; CDR3: CAWIHKIGTSGYEQYF
size: NA; V: TRBV28; J: TRBJ2-7; D: NA; DNA: TGTGCCAGCAGTTTTCAAAAGGACACACAGAATAGATACGAGCAGTACTTC; CDR3: CASSFQKDTQNRYEQYF
size: NA; V: TRBV10-3; J: TRBJ1-1; D: TRBD1; DNA: TGTGCCATCAGTGACCGGGGACAGGCGAACACTGAAGCTTTCTTT; CDR3: CAISDRGQANTEAFF
size: few; V: TRBV5-4; J: TRBJ1-1; D: NA; DNA: TGTGCCAGCAGCTTGGTGGCGGGCACTGAAGCTTTCTTT; CDR3: CASSLVAGTEAFF
size: NA; V: TRBV19; J: TRBJ1-1; D: NA; DNA: TGTGCCAGTAGTCCTAATTTGGACCGGAGGAGAGCTTTCTTT; CDR3: CASSPNLDRRRAFF
size: NA; V: TRBV7-8; J: TRBJ2-5; D: NA; DNA: TGTGCCAGCAGCTTAGCGGGAGAGCCTCGTGAGACCCAGTACTTC; CDR3: CASSLAGEPRETQYF
size: NA; V: TRBV11-1; J: TRBJ1-3; D: TRBD1; DNA: TGTGCCAGCAGCCTCAGGGGGCTCGGAAACACCATATATTTT; CDR3: CASSLRGLGNTIYF
size: once; V: TRBV4-2; J: TRBJ2-3; D: TRBD2; DNA: TGTGCCAGCAGCCAAGCGGGAGCGGGGACAGATACGCAGTATTTT; CDR3: CASSQAGAGTDTQYF
size: NA; V: TRBV10-3; J: TRBJ1-1; D: TRBD1; DNA: TGTGCCTCCCGAGGGGACAGGGGGCGCTTAACAGCTTTCTTT; CDR3: CASRGDRGRLTAFF
size: NA; V: TRBV5-5; J: TRBJ2-2; D: TRBD1; DNA: TGTGCCAGCAGCCTCGGGACAGGGAGCACCGGGGAGCTGTTTTTT; CDR3: CASSLGTGSTGELFF
size: few; V: TRBV3-1/TRBV3-2; J: TRBJ2-1; D: TRBD1; DNA: TGTGCCAGCAGCCGTGCCGGGACAGGGGACAATGAGCAGTTCTTC; CDR3: CASSRAGTGDNEQFF
size: NA; V: TRBV7-6; J: TRBJ2-2; D: TRBD2; DNA: TGTGCCAGCAGCCAGGCGGCGGGGGGCACCGGGGAGCTGTTTTTT; CDR3: CASSQAAGGTGELFF
size: NA; V: TRBV27; J: TRBJ2-5; D: TRBD2; DNA: TGTGCCAGCGGCCGGTCTAGCGGGAGAGAGACCCAGTACTTC; CDR3: CASGRSSGRETQYF
size: NA; V: TRBV5-1; J: TRBJ2-7; D: TRBD1; DNA: TGCGCCAGCAGCTTGGGACGGACAGGCGGGCTGGGCGAGCAGTACTTC; CDR3: CASSLGRTGGLGEQYF
size: NA; V: TRBV18; J: TRBJ2-2; D: NA; DNA: TGTGCCAGCTCACCCAGGTCCCAGGGTTGGACCGGGGAGCTGTTTTTT; CDR3: CASSPRSQGWTGELFF
size: NA; V: TRBV5-1; J: TRBJ1-2; D: TRBD1; DNA: TGCGCCAGCAGCTTGGCGGCAGGGGGCGCAGATGGCTACACCTTC; CDR3: CASSLAAGGADGYTF
size: NA; V: TRBV7-9; J: TRBJ2-7; D: TRBD2; DNA: TGTGCCAGCAGCGTATCCGGGACTAGCGGGAGGGCCGGTCCCTACGAGCAGTACTTC; CDR3: CASSVSGTSGRAGPYEQYF